This TCR beta chain derives from a study of OX40 agonist ivuxolimab in advanced cancers. Study summary: An anti-OX40 (CD134) antibody with agonistic activity, ivuxolimab, was administered to patients. The mean age was approximately 60 years, ranging from about 20 to 85, with approximately 85% of participants male.

Germline V lookup: CDR1 SEHNR, CDR2 FQNEAQ (reference sequence). Trimming at V came to 5 bases and at J to 8 bases, leaving 3 bases not matched to a gene. There are 13 residues in the CDR3. Assay: immunoSEQ multiplex PCR; the TCRdb copy retains only in-frame clones and omits some. The sample has tens of thousands of clones; 81% are singletons. Sequencing was performed on CD4+ or CD8+ T cells sorted from blood, taken in a trial of the OX40 agonist ivuxolimab. The chain joins TRBV7-9 to TRBJ1-1; 12 bases match TRBD1. The origin of this receptor is an adult with an advanced solid tumor such as melanoma, head and neck, liver or kidney cancer. CDR3 nucleotides: TGTGCCAGCAGCCGGGACAGGGGGCAAGAAGCTTTCTTT. It yields the protein CASSRDRGQEAFF.